This is a list of T cell receptor beta chains from one sample in a study of identical twins. TCRdb re-derived calls from the 5' RACE reads in MiXCR, one entry per CDR3 protein. Here the sample spans about 890,000 distinct CDR3 sequences, 9% to 15% being singletons. This sample was also put to use in a study of yellow fever vaccine responses in identical twins.

The material sequenced was PBMCs. Receptors originate from a woman between 18 and 29 years old in good health. CDR3s include the opening cysteine and the closing phenylalanine or tryptophan. Each record gives: D gene, V gene, CDR3 length, clone size, J gene, CDR3 DNA, CDR3 protein. A D gene is named only where the DNA matches it firmly. A clone size is listed for some rows: how often the clone was seen (once, few, many), or a class if it is expanded.

NA,TRBV6-1,17,NA,TRBJ2-7,TGTGCCAGCAGTGAAGCGGAGGGAGCGACAGGGACCTACGAGCAGTACTTC,CASSEAEGATGTYEQYF
TRBD1,TRBV4-1,12,many,TRBJ1-1,TGCGCCAGCTTTAACAGGGGGTCTGAAGCTTTCTTT,CASFNRGSEAFF
NA,TRBV13,15,NA,TRBJ2-2,TGTGCCAGCAGCACCGACAATCCGAACACCGGGGAGCTGTTTTTT,CASSTDNPNTGELFF
NA,TRBV7-9,15,many,TRBJ2-1,TGTGCCAGCAGCTTAATCCTAGCAGGGAACAATGAGCAGTTCTTC,CASSLILAGNNEQFF
NA,TRBV12-3/TRBV12-4,17,NA,TRBJ2-3,TGTGCCACCACGTTTGGGGGATCGAACCCTCGCACAGATACGCAGTATTTT,CATTFGGSNPRTDTQYF
NA,TRBV12-3/TRBV12-4,14,many,TRBJ2-3,TGTGCCAGCAGCTTGGTAGGTGGTGGAGATACGCAGTATTTT,CASSLVGGGDTQYF
NA,TRBV2,16,few,TRBJ1-1,TGTGCCAGCAGTGAAGTTGCAGGGGTCGGTGACACTGAAGCTTTCTTT,CASSEVAGVGDTEAFF
TRBD2,TRBV20-1,15,NA,TRBJ2-2,TGCAGTGCTACCAAGACTAGCGGGGGGGCCGGGGAGCTGTTTTTT,CSATKTSGGAGELFF
NA,TRBV5-1,13,NA,TRBJ2-2,TGCGCCAGCAGCTCCGAGCGCACCGGGGAGCTGTTTTTT,CASSSERTGELFF
NA,TRBV29-1,14,many,TRBJ2-5,TGCAGCGCCCGCCCCATTAGCGGCCAAGAGACCCAGTACTTC,CSARPISGQETQYF
NA,TRBV7-8,16,few,TRBJ2-5,TGTGCCAGCAGCCTACCCCCGGGGCGGAGTTGGGAGACCCAGTACTTC,CASSLPPGRSWETQYF
TRBD1,TRBV3-1,12,NA,TRBJ1-4,TGTGCCAGCAGACGACAGGGGGACAAACTGTTTTTT,CASRRQGDKLFF